These T cell receptor beta chains were read from a single sample in a study of blood T cells in healthy people across ages. TCRdb analysed the 5' RACE reads with MiXCR anew, one entry per CDR3 protein. The repertoire holds about 620,000 distinct CDR3 sequences, with 52% as singletons. The sequenced sample consisted of blood. Receptor source: an elderly woman in good health. Both conserved end residues are part of each CDR3. D genes are given only for firm matches. Clone size is shown for a subset of rows, as once, few, many or a class of expanded clone.

J gene: TRBJ2-7
D gene: TRBD1
clone size: .
V gene: TRBV5-5
CDR3 DNA: TGTGCCAGCAGCTCGACAGGGGTGGTTTACGAGCAGTACTTC
CDR3 protein: CASSSTGVVYEQYF

J gene: TRBJ2-1
D gene: TRBD2
clone size: .
V gene: TRBV3-1
CDR3 DNA: TGTGCCAGCAGCCAAACGGGGCGAGGAGCGGGAGGTTTAAATGAGCAGTTCTTC
CDR3 protein: CASSQTGRGAGGLNEQFF

J gene: TRBJ1-2
D gene: .
clone size: once
V gene: TRBV28
CDR3 DNA: TGTGCCAGCAGTGTATTTGGCAGCCCGAATGGCTACACCTTC
CDR3 protein: CASSVFGSPNGYTF

J gene: TRBJ2-2
D gene: .
clone size: .
V gene: TRBV6-2/TRBV6-3
CDR3 DNA: TGTGCCAGCAGTTGGGACCTTAACACCGGGGAGCTGTTTTTT
CDR3 protein: CASSWDLNTGELFF

J gene: TRBJ2-1
D gene: .
clone size: few
V gene: TRBV7-9
CDR3 DNA: TGTGCCAGCAGCTTATCTGCGTACAATGAGCAGTTCTTC
CDR3 protein: CASSLSAYNEQFF

J gene: TRBJ2-2
D gene: TRBD2
clone size: .
V gene: TRBV28
CDR3 DNA: TGTGCCAGCAGTTCTGCGGGACTAGCGGGACCAAACACCGGGGAGCTGTTTTTT
CDR3 protein: CASSSAGLAGPNTGELFF

J gene: TRBJ2-7
D gene: TRBD2
clone size: .
V gene: TRBV25-1
CDR3 DNA: TGTGCCGGCAGTGAATCCCTAGCGGGAGGGCTACGGACCTACAATGAGCAGTACTTC
CDR3 protein: CAGSESLAGGLRTYNEQYF

J gene: TRBJ2-1
D gene: TRBD2
clone size: few
V gene: TRBV12-3/TRBV12-4
CDR3 DNA: TGTGCCAGCAGGCCATCTAGCGGGAGACGCAATGAGCAGTTCTTC
CDR3 protein: CASRPSSGRRNEQFF

J gene: TRBJ1-2
D gene: .
clone size: .
V gene: TRBV7-2
CDR3 DNA: TGTGCCAGCAGCTTAGCAGGATGGAACTATGGCTACACCTTC
CDR3 protein: CASSLAGWNYGYTF

J gene: TRBJ2-2
D gene: .
clone size: .
V gene: TRBV20-1
CDR3 DNA: TGCAGTGCCCCGCCCGCGTCCACCGGGGAGCTGTTTTTT
CDR3 protein: CSAPPASTGELFF

J gene: TRBJ1-2
D gene: .
clone size: many
V gene: TRBV20-1
CDR3 DNA: TGCAGTGCTCGAACAGGGTCGGACTATGGCTACACCTTC
CDR3 protein: CSARTGSDYGYTF

J gene: TRBJ1-2
D gene: .
clone size: many
V gene: TRBV29-1
CDR3 DNA: TGCAGCGTTGGGGAGGGCGATAACTATGGCTACACCTTC
CDR3 protein: CSVGEGDNYGYTF

J gene: TRBJ1-4
D gene: .
clone size: .
V gene: TRBV29-1
CDR3 DNA: TGCAGCGCAACAGGGAGGGCTAATGAAAAACTGTTTTTT
CDR3 protein: CSATGRANEKLFF

J gene: TRBJ1-2
D gene: .
clone size: many
V gene: TRBV12-3/TRBV12-4
CDR3 DNA: TGTGCCAGCAGTTTAGCGGGACTAGATGGCTACACCTTC
CDR3 protein: CASSLAGLDGYTF

J gene: TRBJ1-5
D gene: .
clone size: .
V gene: TRBV6-2/TRBV6-3
CDR3 DNA: TGTGCCAGCACGAACAGCAATCAGCCCCAGCATTTT
CDR3 protein: CASTNSNQPQHF

J gene: TRBJ1-5
D gene: TRBD1
clone size: .
V gene: TRBV27
CDR3 DNA: TGTGCCAGCAGTCTTCCCATTGTAGGGGGCGGTCAGCCCCAGCATTTT
CDR3 protein: CASSLPIVGGGQPQHF

J gene: TRBJ1-1
D gene: .
clone size: once
V gene: TRBV25-1
CDR3 DNA: TGTGCCAGCAGTCTCGTGGAGGGGGTAGGCACTGAAGCTTTCTTT
CDR3 protein: CASSLVEGVGTEAFF

J gene: TRBJ2-5
D gene: .
clone size: .
V gene: TRBV7-9
CDR3 DNA: TGTGCCAGCAGGCTCAGAGGGGATTGGGAGACCCAGTACTTC
CDR3 protein: CASRLRGDWETQYF

J gene: TRBJ2-6
D gene: .
clone size: few
V gene: TRBV6-1
CDR3 DNA: TGTGCCAGCAGGACGAATGCCCCTGGGGCCAACGTCCTGACTTTC
CDR3 protein: CASRTNAPGANVLTF

J gene: TRBJ1-5
D gene: TRBD1
clone size: .
V gene: TRBV6-5
CDR3 DNA: TGTGCCAGCAGAACACTTAGGGACAGGCCTAATCAGCCCCAGCATTTT
CDR3 protein: CASRTLRDRPNQPQHF

J gene: TRBJ2-5
D gene: .
clone size: many
V gene: TRBV7-8
CDR3 DNA: TGTGCCAGCAGCTTAGATGAGGGGTTCCCACAAGAGACCCAGTACTTC
CDR3 protein: CASSLDEGFPQETQYF

J gene: TRBJ2-1
D gene: .
clone size: .
V gene: TRBV12-3/TRBV12-4
CDR3 DNA: TGTGCCAGCAGTTTATCCCAGCCCCCCTACAATGAGCAGTTCTTC
CDR3 protein: CASSLSQPPYNEQFF

J gene: TRBJ2-7
D gene: .
clone size: .
V gene: TRBV29-1
CDR3 DNA: TGCAGCGTTGAAGATCTTTTGGGGGGCCTGTACAATGAGCAGTACTTC
CDR3 protein: CSVEDLLGGLYNEQYF

J gene: TRBJ2-6
D gene: .
clone size: few
V gene: TRBV6-6
CDR3 DNA: TGTGCCAGCAGACAGGGCGCTGACTCTGGGGCCAACGTCCTGACTTTC
CDR3 protein: CASRQGADSGANVLTF

J gene: TRBJ1-6
D gene: .
clone size: few
V gene: TRBV12-3/TRBV12-4
CDR3 DNA: TGTGCCAGCAGTGCCGGGACTTACTCACCCCTCCACTTT
CDR3 protein: CASSAGTYSPLHF

J gene: TRBJ1-1
D gene: .
clone size: .
V gene: TRBV20-1
CDR3 DNA: TGCAGTGCTCCAAGCCTGGAGATCACTGAAGCTTTCTTT
CDR3 protein: CSAPSLEITEAFF

J gene: TRBJ2-3
D gene: TRBD1
clone size: .
V gene: TRBV7-2
CDR3 DNA: TGTGCCAGCAGCTTAGCGGGGACAGGGAGCTCGGTCACAGATACGCAGTATTTT
CDR3 protein: CASSLAGTGSSVTDTQYF

J gene: TRBJ2-1
D gene: TRBD2
clone size: .
V gene: TRBV6-2/TRBV6-3
CDR3 DNA: TGTGCCAGCAGTTACTCGACCAGGGAGGGCTACAATGAGCAGTTCTTC
CDR3 protein: CASSYSTREGYNEQFF

J gene: TRBJ2-1
D gene: TRBD2
clone size: .
V gene: TRBV9
CDR3 DNA: TGTGCCAGCAGCGTAGATCCAGCGGGAGGATACAATGAGCAGTTCTTC
CDR3 protein: CASSVDPAGGYNEQFF

J gene: TRBJ2-7
D gene: .
clone size: few
V gene: TRBV7-2
CDR3 DNA: TGTGCCAGCAGCTTACAGCGGAGCTCCTACAATGAGCAGTACTTC
CDR3 protein: CASSLQRSSYNEQYF

J gene: TRBJ1-2
D gene: .
clone size: .
V gene: TRBV2
CDR3 DNA: TGTGCCAGCATCCAAAAGAGGGGACTTGACGGCTACACCTTC
CDR3 protein: CASIQKRGLDGYTF

J gene: TRBJ2-3
D gene: TRBD2
clone size: .
V gene: TRBV12-3/TRBV12-4
CDR3 DNA: TGTGCCAGCAGTATATACGGGACTAGCGGCACAGATACGCAGTATTTT
CDR3 protein: CASSIYGTSGTDTQYF

J gene: TRBJ2-3
D gene: TRBD2
clone size: .
V gene: TRBV13
CDR3 DNA: TGTGCCAGCAGCCTCTCGACTAGCGGAGGGGCAGATACGCAGTATTTT
CDR3 protein: CASSLSTSGGADTQYF

J gene: TRBJ1-5
D gene: .
clone size: .
V gene: TRBV5-1
CDR3 DNA: TGCGCCAGCAGCTTGGGTTGGGGGGCGCCAGACAATCAGCCCCAGCATTTT
CDR3 protein: CASSLGWGAPDNQPQHF

J gene: TRBJ2-7
D gene: TRBD1
clone size: few
V gene: TRBV12-3/TRBV12-4
CDR3 DNA: TGTGCCAGCAGCCCCACCACGGGACAGAATTACGAGCAGTACTTC
CDR3 protein: CASSPTTGQNYEQYF

J gene: TRBJ2-1
D gene: TRBD1
clone size: many
V gene: TRBV4-1
CDR3 DNA: TGCGCCAGCAGCCAAGAGCCTTTGATGCGGACAGGGCCGCACAATGAGCAGTTCTTC
CDR3 protein: CASSQEPLMRTGPHNEQFF

J gene: TRBJ2-1
D gene: TRBD2
clone size: few
V gene: TRBV30
CDR3 DNA: TGTGCCTGGAGTCCCCGGGGGGGCTACAATGAGCAGTTCTTC
CDR3 protein: CAWSPRGGYNEQFF

J gene: TRBJ2-5
D gene: .
clone size: many
V gene: TRBV7-2
CDR3 DNA: TGTGCCAGCAGCGCCAGGGTCCAAGAGACCCAGTACTTC
CDR3 protein: CASSARVQETQYF

J gene: TRBJ2-4
D gene: .
clone size: .
V gene: TRBV15
CDR3 DNA: TGTGCCACCAATGAAAGTAGGGAAAACATTCAGTACTTC
CDR3 protein: CATNESRENIQYF

J gene: TRBJ2-7
D gene: TRBD2
clone size: many
V gene: TRBV28
CDR3 DNA: TGTGCCACCATCAGGACTAGTATCCACGAGCAGTACTTC
CDR3 protein: CATIRTSIHEQYF

J gene: TRBJ2-1
D gene: .
clone size: .
V gene: TRBV10-3
CDR3 DNA: TGTGCCATCAACGGCCGCTCCTACAATGAGCAGTTCTTC
CDR3 protein: CAINGRSYNEQFF

J gene: TRBJ2-3
D gene: .
clone size: few
V gene: TRBV5-1
CDR3 DNA: TGCGCCAGCAGCCCAGGACACGGTGATACGCAGTATTTT
CDR3 protein: CASSPGHGDTQYF

J gene: TRBJ2-1
D gene: .
clone size: .
V gene: TRBV12-3/TRBV12-4
CDR3 DNA: TGTGCCAGCAGTTTAGTCAATGAGCGGTTCTTC
CDR3 protein: CASSLVNERFF

J gene: TRBJ1-5
D gene: .
clone size: .
V gene: TRBV7-2
CDR3 DNA: TGTGCCAGCAGCTTAGAGGGGCTCAAGAATCAGCCCCAGCATTTT
CDR3 protein: CASSLEGLKNQPQHF

J gene: TRBJ1-1
D gene: .
clone size: few
V gene: TRBV7-2
CDR3 DNA: TGTGCCAGCAGCTTAGTTCCCACTGAAGCTTTCTTT
CDR3 protein: CASSLVPTEAFF

J gene: TRBJ2-1
D gene: .
clone size: .
V gene: TRBV5-1
CDR3 DNA: TGCGCCAGCAGCTTTCTGGGGCGGGCCGCCTACAATGAGCAGTTCTTC
CDR3 protein: CASSFLGRAAYNEQFF

J gene: TRBJ2-3
D gene: .
clone size: many
V gene: TRBV27
CDR3 DNA: TGTGCCAGCAGTTTATACGGGGTCCAGGGAGATACGCAGTATTTT
CDR3 protein: CASSLYGVQGDTQYF

J gene: TRBJ2-7
D gene: .
clone size: once
V gene: TRBV5-1
CDR3 DNA: TGCGCCAGCAGCTTCCGACCCGGGAGCTACGAGCAGTACTTC
CDR3 protein: CASSFRPGSYEQYF

J gene: TRBJ2-2
D gene: TRBD1
clone size: .
V gene: TRBV5-1
CDR3 DNA: TGCGCCAGCAGCAGGAACCCCCGGGACAGGACAGTGGGGACGAACACCGGGGAGCTGTTTTTT
CDR3 protein: CASSRNPRDRTVGTNTGELFF

J gene: TRBJ2-1
D gene: TRBD2
clone size: many
V gene: TRBV5-1
CDR3 DNA: TGCGCCAGCAGCCTATGGTCCGGGACTAGCTATGAGCAGTTCTTC
CDR3 protein: CASSLWSGTSYEQFF

J gene: TRBJ2-7
D gene: TRBD1
clone size: .
V gene: TRBV4-3
CDR3 DNA: TGCGCCAGCAGCCAAGACAGTACGTACCGGGACAGGACCTACGAGCAGTACTTC
CDR3 protein: CASSQDSTYRDRTYEQYF

J gene: TRBJ2-1
D gene: .
clone size: .
V gene: TRBV9
CDR3 DNA: TGTGCCAGCAGCGTAGCGGTTTCTGGGTCATACAATGAGCAGTTCTTC
CDR3 protein: CASSVAVSGSYNEQFF

J gene: TRBJ1-2
D gene: TRBD1
clone size: .
V gene: TRBV12-3/TRBV12-4
CDR3 DNA: TGTGCCAGCAGTTCCAGCCGGGACAGAGCCTATGGCTACACCTTC
CDR3 protein: CASSSSRDRAYGYTF

J gene: TRBJ1-5
D gene: .
clone size: .
V gene: TRBV20-1
CDR3 DNA: TGCAGTGCTAGACCCAGGGAGGGCGGCAATCAGCCCCAGCATTTT
CDR3 protein: CSARPREGGNQPQHF

J gene: TRBJ2-1
D gene: TRBD2
clone size: many
V gene: TRBV6-2/TRBV6-3
CDR3 DNA: TGTGCCAGCAGTTACGTTAGCGGGATGAACGAGCAGTTCTTC
CDR3 protein: CASSYVSGMNEQFF

J gene: TRBJ2-7
D gene: .
clone size: many
V gene: TRBV29-1
CDR3 DNA: TGCAGCGTTGAAGACAGAACCTACGAGCAGTACTTC
CDR3 protein: CSVEDRTYEQYF

J gene: TRBJ1-2
D gene: TRBD1
clone size: few
V gene: TRBV7-2
CDR3 DNA: TGTGCCAGCAGCTCGGGACAGGGGTGGCCGTATGGCTACACCTTC
CDR3 protein: CASSSGQGWPYGYTF

J gene: TRBJ2-3
D gene: .
clone size: many
V gene: TRBV7-3
CDR3 DNA: TGTGCCAGCAGCTTAACGGAATACGGAGATACGCAGTATTTT
CDR3 protein: CASSLTEYGDTQYF